Given below is one T cell receptor beta chain in context. What this receptor recognizes is not known. Base qualities are not at hand, and no much larger clone is one base apart. V is shortened by 5 bases, J by 1 base, and the region joining them spans 11 bases. The CDR3 numbers 15 residues from cysteine through phenylalanine. The CDR3 DNA has 45 bases and is translated from base 1. CDR1 and CDR2 were assigned from the germline V gene as SGHAT and FQNNGV. The data are from a study of blood T cell repertoires in COVID-19 (dated by TCRdb to the early 2020s). Study-wide context: The collaborator samples originated in the United States, Italy and Spain and spanned the acute and convalescent phases of COVID-19. The material from the prospective study consisted of cDNA or gDNA derived from T cells, B-cell-depleted T cells, or PBMCs. Subjects who had been exposed to COVID-19, were actively infected with it, or had recovered from it provided the deeply sampled blood TCRbeta repertoires that made up the dataset. The repertoires were made available in a free public database intended to serve as a resource for research on the immune response to SARS-CoV-2. Samples came from the ongoing ImmuneRACE study (first 160 participants) plus 1,254 subjects from 6 global collaborators. The sample metadata nearly always contained a de-identified subject ID, COVID-19 status, age in years and sex. Where HLA class I and class II types were available, the types were taken from metadata supplied by the sample provider, not from assay-based typing.

The study at large found these results: The amount of clinical and demographic metadata varied by source and participant and was provided uncurated.

One collaborating source in Seattle enrolled patients while the patients were actively infected and followed the patients over time throughout the course of disease. Whole blood was collected in K2EDTA tubes by collaborating institutions according to the institutions' own protocols. For TCRbeta analysis, collaborators shipped samples as frozen whole blood, isolated PBMCs, or DNA extracted from either of those sample types. TCRbeta CDR3 regions were amplified from genomic DNA using the immunoSEQ Assay, a bias-controlled multiplex PCR. Per the authors' processing: The number of nucleated cells in each sample was estimated from the amplification of reference gene primers within the assay. To quantify the absolute abundance of each unique TCRbeta CDR3 rearrangement, sequence reads were collapsed and filtered. For each sample, productive Simpson clonality was calculated as the square root of Simpson's diversity index over productive rearrangements. Here the immuneACCESS table is served through TCRdb, limited to in-frame sequences with V and J called. Missing clones are a known gap in these copies; in checked studies unresolved V genes cover under half, and the rest lacks a known reason. V and J calls and clone size come straight from that table; D and trimming were deduced from the DNA. The sample table holds over 75,000 clones, of which around 90% were seen once. The top ten clonotypes cover around 2.1% of the sample.

Sequenced material: peripheral blood. The receptor's source is a man over 45 with COVID-19, enrolled during active disease. This chain joins TRBV11-2 to TRBJ1-4; a tentative D call is TRBD1 (6 bases match). The base sequence is TGTGCCAGCAGCAACCGGGACATAACTAATGAAAAACTGTTTTTT. The resulting protein is CASSNRDITNEKLFF.